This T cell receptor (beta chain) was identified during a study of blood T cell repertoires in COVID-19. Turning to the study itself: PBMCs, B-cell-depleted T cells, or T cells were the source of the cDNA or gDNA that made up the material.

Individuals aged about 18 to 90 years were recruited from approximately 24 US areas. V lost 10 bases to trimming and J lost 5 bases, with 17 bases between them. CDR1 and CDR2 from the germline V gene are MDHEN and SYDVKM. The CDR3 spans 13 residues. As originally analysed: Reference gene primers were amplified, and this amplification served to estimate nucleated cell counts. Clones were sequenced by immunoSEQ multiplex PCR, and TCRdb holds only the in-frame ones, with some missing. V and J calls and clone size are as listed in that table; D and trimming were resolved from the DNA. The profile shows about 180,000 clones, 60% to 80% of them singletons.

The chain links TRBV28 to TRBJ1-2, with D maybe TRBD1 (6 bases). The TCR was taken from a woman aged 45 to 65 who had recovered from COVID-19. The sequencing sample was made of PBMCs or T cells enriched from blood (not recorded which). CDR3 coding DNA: TGTGCCACCGTACGGGGCAGGGGTTATGGCTACACCTTC. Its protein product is CATVRGRGYGYTF.